The TCR beta chain described here comes from a study of T cells after yellow fever vaccination. A single record per CDR3 protein comes from TCRdb applying MiXCR to the 5' RACE reads. The sample shows around 590,000 distinct CDR3 sequences, 10% to 15% of them seen only once. Unmatched junction bases numbered 8, after V lost 5 bases and J lost 5 bases. This CDR3 spans 14 amino acids. Germline loops: CDR1 SNHLY, CDR2 FYNNEI. Sequences were derived from PBMCs, sampled on the day of the yellow fever booster vaccination. The TCR was taken from a man aged 25-40 years who received the YFV17D yellow fever vaccine. The chain is built from TRBV2 and TRBJ2-5, with TRBD1 matching over 7 bases. The CDR3 loop is CASSRPQQGETQYF. The CDR3 region has the DNA TGTGCCAGCAGTCGACCCCAACAGGGGGAGACCCAGTACTTC. Full variable domain (outside the CDR3, taken from reference TRBV2 and TRBJ2-5): EPEVTQTPSHQVTQMGQEVILRCVPISNHLYFYWYRQILGQKVEFLVSFYNNEISEKSEIFDDQFSVERPDGSNFTLKIRSTKLEDSAMYFCASSRPQQGETQYFGPGTRLLVL.